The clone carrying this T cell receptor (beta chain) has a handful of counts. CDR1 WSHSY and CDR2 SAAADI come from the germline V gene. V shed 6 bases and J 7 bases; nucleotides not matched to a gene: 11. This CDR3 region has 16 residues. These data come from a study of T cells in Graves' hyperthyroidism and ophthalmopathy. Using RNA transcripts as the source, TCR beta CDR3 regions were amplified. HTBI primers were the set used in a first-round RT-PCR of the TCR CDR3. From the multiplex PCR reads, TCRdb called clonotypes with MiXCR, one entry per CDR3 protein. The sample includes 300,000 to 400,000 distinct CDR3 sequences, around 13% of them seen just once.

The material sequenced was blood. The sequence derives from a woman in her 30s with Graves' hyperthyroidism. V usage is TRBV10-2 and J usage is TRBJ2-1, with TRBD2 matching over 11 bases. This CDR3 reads CASSRPTSGSLNEQFF. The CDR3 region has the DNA TGCGCCAGCAGCCGTCCCACTAGCGGGAGCTTGAATGAGCAGTTCTTC.